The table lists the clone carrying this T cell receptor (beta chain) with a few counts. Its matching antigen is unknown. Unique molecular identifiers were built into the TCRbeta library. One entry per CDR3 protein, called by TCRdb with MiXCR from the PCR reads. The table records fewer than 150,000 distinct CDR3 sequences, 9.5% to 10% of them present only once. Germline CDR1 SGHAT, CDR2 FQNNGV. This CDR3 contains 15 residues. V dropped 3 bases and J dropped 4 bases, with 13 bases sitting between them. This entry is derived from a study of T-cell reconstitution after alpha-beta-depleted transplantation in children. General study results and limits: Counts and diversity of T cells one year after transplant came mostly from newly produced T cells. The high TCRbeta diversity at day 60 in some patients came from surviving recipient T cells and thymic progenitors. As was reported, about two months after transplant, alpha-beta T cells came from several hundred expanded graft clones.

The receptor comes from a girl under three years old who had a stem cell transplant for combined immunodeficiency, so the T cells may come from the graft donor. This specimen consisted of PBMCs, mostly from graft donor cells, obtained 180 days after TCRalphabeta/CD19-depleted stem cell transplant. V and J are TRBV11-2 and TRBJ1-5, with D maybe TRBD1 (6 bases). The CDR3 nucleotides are TGTGCCAGCAGCTTGGAAGGGGGACCGAATCAGCCCCAGCATTTT. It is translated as CASSLEGGPNQPQHF.